This TCR beta chain came from a study of shared clonotypes between healthy human individuals. Sequencing used immunoSEQ multiplex PCR; TCRdb keeps in-frame clones, though not all of them. The sample yields around 510,000 clones, roughly 79% seen once. Genomic DNA, for the unsorted samples, came from tens of millions of PBMCs. The germline V gene has CDR1 SGHAT and CDR2 FQDESV (reference sequence). V was cut by 5 bases and J by 4 bases, with 16 bases left in between. The CDR3 is made up of 15 amino acids. This receptor was obtained from a middle-aged woman in good health. Some clones in this sample may be carry-over from other donors' samples. The sample taken for sequencing was PBMCs. The V and J genes are TRBV11-1 and TRBJ2-3, with D perhaps being TRBD1 or TRBD2 (6 bases each). The DNA of the CDR3 is TGTGCCAGCAGCGTCCGGGGGTCAGGGGCAGATACGCAGTATTTT. As protein: CASSVRGSGADTQYF.